This T cell receptor beta chain was sequenced in a study of blood T cells in healthy people across ages. Through a sample-barcoded 5' primer and a J-beta primer mix, a second PCR was run for 7 to 11 cycles. TCRdb reprocessed the 5' RACE reads via MiXCR and lists one record per CDR3 protein. The data hold more than 1,400,000 distinct CDR3 sequences, with roughly 40% observed a single time. This clonotype was counted between two and nine times. The sample consisted of blood. The sequence came from a woman younger than 30 in good health.

The CDR3 nucleotides are TGCGCCAGCAGCCAATTGGGAGGGGGCGATGAGCAGTTCTTC. It encodes CASSQLGGGDEQFF. This rearrangement joins TRBV4-1 to TRBJ2-1; D possibly matches TRBD1 or TRBD2 (7 bases each). In germline, CDR1 is MGHRA, CDR2 YSYEKL. Trimming took off 2 bases at V and 8 bases at J, with 13 bases between the two ends. This CDR3 spans 14 amino acids.